The 8 T cell receptor beta chains below were found in one sample sequenced in a study of OX40 agonist ivuxolimab in advanced cancers. Here immunoSEQ multiplex PCR was the method, and the copy in TCRdb shows in-frame clones only, minus some. Of roughly 64,000 clones in the sample, around 88% were seen once. This specimen consisted of CD4+ or CD8+ T cells sorted from blood, obtained in a trial of the OX40 agonist ivuxolimab. All receptors come from an adult with an advanced solid tumor such as melanoma, head and neck, liver or kidney cancer.

This rearrangement joins TRBV18 to TRBJ2-6; possibly TRBD1 for D (5 bases). The CDR3 runs 18 residues. CDR1 KGHSH and CDR2 LQKENI come from the germline V gene. The germline V and J ends were trimmed by 3 bases and 0 bases, with 15 bases remaining between them. In nucleotides, the CDR3 is TGTGCCAGCTCACCTACAGGAATGAAAAGCTCTGGGGCCAACGTCCTGACTTTC. Protein sequence: CASSPTGMKSSGANVLTF. Supplemented by reference TRBV18 and TRBJ2-6, the full variable domain reads NAGVMQNPRHLVRRRGQEARLRCSPMKGHSHVYWYRQLPEEGLKFMVYLQKENIIDESGMPKERFSAEFPKEGPSILRIQQVVRGDSAAYFCASSPTGMKSSGANVLTFGAGSRLTVL.

This clone was found once. The rearrangement joins TRBV4-1 to TRBJ2-4, with 7 bases fitting TRBD1. The germline V gene encodes CDR1 MGHRA and CDR2 YSYEKL. The CDR3 loop spans 14 amino acids. Trimming at V came to 4 bases and at J to 4 bases, leaving 4 bases not matched to a gene. This CDR3 is CASSPPGQKNIQYF. CDR3 sequence (DNA): TGCGCCAGCAGCCCACCGGGACAGAAAAACATTCAGTACTTC.

The CDR3 reads CASSPRKTGEGTGELFF. The DNA for the CDR3 is TGTGCCAGCTCGCCCCGGAAAACCGGAGAGGGCACCGGGGAGCTGTTTTTT. This chain uses TRBV18 with TRBJ2-2, with D tentatively TRBD2 (5 bases). The CDR3 is 17 amino acids. Germline CDR1 is KGHSH and CDR2 is LQKENI. The V end was cut by 6 bases, the J end by 4 bases, with 21 bases between.

The chain links TRBV6-5 to TRBJ2-7; TRBD1 matches at 9 bases. Losses at the gene ends were 3 bases for V and 6 bases for J; bases not matched to a gene: 6. Germline V gene lookup returns CDR1 MNHEY and CDR2 SVGAGI. There are 14 residues in the CDR3. CDR3 amino acids: CASSYYDRGVEQYF. The CDR3 DNA sequence: TGTGCCAGCAGTTATTATGACAGGGGGGTCGAGCAGTACTTC.

V gene TRBV11-3 combines with J gene TRBJ2-3; D is perhaps TRBD1 (6 bases). Germline assignment: CDR1 SGHNT and CDR2 YENEEA. The CDR3 consists of 14 residues. Trimming cost V 4 bases and J 2 bases, with 10 bases left between them. DNA of the CDR3: TGTGCCAGCAGCTCCGGGACACTCACAGATACGCAGTATTTT. Residues: CASSSGTLTDTQYF.

V usage is TRBV4-1 and J usage is TRBJ1-2; TRBD1 is a possible D gene (5 bases). Per germline, CDR1 MGHRA and CDR2 YSYEKL. The CDR3 totals 14 residues. The V and J ends lost 0 bases and 8 bases respectively, with 13 bases between them. CDR3 protein: CASSQDYGGGGYTF. CDR3 nucleotide sequence: TGCGCCAGCAGCCAAGATTACGGGGGGGGAGGCTACACCTTC.

The chain has TRBV9 and TRBJ1-4, with D uncertain. Germline CDR1 SGDLS, CDR2 YYNGEE. The CDR3 runs to 15 residues. Deletions cut 0 bases from V and 8 bases from J, with 14 bases between. The CDR3 region has the DNA TGTGCCAGCAGCGTAGGATGGCAGCCCTCGGAAAAACTGTTTTTT. This sequence encodes CASSVGWQPSEKLFF.

The chain recombines TRBV30 with TRBJ1-1, with D maybe TRBD1 (6 bases). The CDR3 spans 14 residues. Trimming took 3 bases from V and 4 from J, leaving 15 bases between them. The germline V gene encodes CDR1 GTSNPN and CDR2 SVGIG (reference sequence). The CDR3 DNA follows: TGTGCCTGGAGGGCGCCCGGGGGCAGCACTGAAGCTTTCTTT. It specifies CAWRAPGGSTEAFF. Looking up the rest from reference TRBV30 and TRBJ1-1 gives the full variable domain: SQTIHQWPATLVQPVGSPLSLECTVEGTSNPNLYWYRQAAGRGLQLLFYSVGIGQISSEVPQNLSASRPQDRQFILSSKKLLLSDSGFYLCAWRAPGGSTEAFFGQGTRLTVV.